What follows is one T cell receptor (beta chain) and its context. The V gene lost 3 bases and the J gene lost 7 bases, with 17 bases spanning the gap. The CDR3 sequence is 16 residues long. The germline V gene encodes CDR1 KGHDR and CDR2 SFDVKD. This sample was taken from a study of T cell responses to AZD1222 COVID-19 vaccine. Using immunoSEQ multiplex PCR, the repertoire was profiled, and TCRdb retains in-frame clones only, with some absent. Of under 150,000 clones listed, about 90% are singletons. The receptor was derived from an adult in good health. Specimen: peripheral blood, collected on day 0 of AZD1222 vaccination. The V call is TRBV24-1, the J call TRBJ2-2, with a possible D match to TRBD1 (6 bases). The CDR3 spells CATSDRARGVIGELFF. DNA of the CDR3: TGTGCCACCAGTGATCGGGCCAGGGGAGTTATCGGGGAGCTGTTTTTT.